This T cell receptor gamma chain was obtained from a study of γδ T cells in repeated Plasmodium falciparum infection (dated by TCRdb to the early 2020s). A note on the overall study: Malian children exposed to intense seasonal malaria transmission were enrolled in the natural-infection arm and compared with Australian children matched for age and gender. Roughly 5 malaria-naive U.S. adults underwent four controlled human malaria infections by bites from P. falciparum NF54-infected Anopheles stephensi mosquitoes over approximately 600 days. Controlled-infection subjects were sampled at baseline, immediately before selected infections, and 21 days after each infection. Malian gammadelta TCR repertoires were analysed cross-sectionally in periods with no transmission and longitudinally across episodes of acute febrile malaria. Using both natural infection in Mali and controlled human malaria infection, the study looked at the way repeated Plasmodium falciparum infection shapes the human gammadelta T cell repertoire.

For bulk TCR repertoire analysis, Vgamma9/Vdelta2+ and Vdelta2-negative gammadelta T cell populations were flow-sorted out of peripheral blood mononuclear cells. V loses 0 bases at its end and J loses 16 bases; junction bases beyond the gene matches: 18. CDR1 and CDR2 were assigned from the germline V gene (reference sequence) as GITISATS and ISYDGTV. Counted from cysteine to phenylalanine, this CDR3 has 18 amino acids. Only CDR3 DNA is held: 54 bases, read in frame from base 1. The sample holds many counts of this clone. Its antigen has not been determined. Base qualities were left out, and no much larger clone turns up one base away. The same CDR3 arises from other DNA sequences in this sample as well. General findings and caveats noted by the study authors: The controlled-infection cohort was small, limiting analysis of inter-individual variability in gammadelta T cell responses. Compared with Australian children, Malian children appeared to have Vdelta2-negative gammadelta TCR repertoires that were more clonally expanded, less diverse and less shared. Vgamma9/Vdelta2+ TCR repertoires kept a highly stable polyclonal repertoire across time and infection, and many TCRgamma sequences overlapped between individuals. Repeated controlled infections appeared to drive waves of new clonotype selection in Vdelta2-negative, largely Vdelta1+, gammadelta TCR repertoires. Generalizability was limited because the Malian cohort came from a small rural village made up predominantly of one ethnic group.

Library preparation was by multiplex PCR. Instrument on record: Illumina MiSeq. Each sorted gammadelta T cell sample was sequenced for both the TCR gamma (TRG) and TCR delta (TRD) chains. Per the authors' processing: Clonotype tree plots, accumulated frequency of the top 20 clonotypes, diversity index (DI) and D75 metrics were included in the repertoire analyses. Identical DNA sequences were merged into single rows after TCRdb reprocessed the public reads with CATT. The V and J calls and clone size come from TCRdb's table, not from the authors' own analysis. The sample has tens of thousands of gamma-chain clones on record, 3% of them singletons. The ten most abundant clones make up around a third of the sample.

The sequence is built from TRGV9 and TRGJP. The sequence was collected from a pool of human donors (malaria-infected and uninfected, not separated). Sequenced material: gamma-delta T cells from blood. The CDR3: CALWEVRVWSWAKKIKVF. The nucleotide sequence reads as follows: TGTGCCTTGTGGGAGGTGCGGGTATGGAGTTGGGCAAAAAAAATCAAGGTATTT.